These 9 T cell receptor beta chains share one sample of origin, sequenced in a study of cytomegalovirus exposure and HLA in healthy donors. Assay: immunoSEQ multiplex PCR; the TCRdb copy retains only in-frame clones and omits some. Of 350,000 or so clones listed, roughly 89% were seen once; the top ten hold approximately 0.84%. The sequenced sample consisted of PBMCs. All receptors derive from a woman younger than 30 in good health and CMV-seronegative.

J is TRBJ2-7 and V is TRBV7-2, with D uncertain. Germline-derived CDR1 and CDR2 are SGHTA and FQGNSA. V was shortened by 5 bases and J by 5 bases, with 25 bases between the two germline ends. The CDR3 is made up of 17 amino acids. CDR3 coding DNA: TGTGCCAGCAGCCCAGTGGGTGGCGGAGCAAGGCCCCACGAGCAGTACTTC. Its protein product is CASSPVGGGARPHEQYF.

The chain joins TRBV27 to TRBJ2-3, with 7 nucleotides matching TRBD1. The CDR3 sequence is 15 residues long. The germline V gene encodes CDR1 MNHEY and CDR2 SMNVEV (reference sequence). V was clipped by 4 bases and J by 4 bases; unmatched bases: 8. The chain's CDR3 is CASSSTGKGPDTQYF. DNA of the CDR3: TGTGCCAGCAGTTCGACAGGGAAAGGGCCAGATACGCAGTATTTT.

CDR3 nucleotides: TGTGCCAGCCACTGGGGGGGAGACTATGGCTACACCTTC. Protein product: CASHWGGDYGYTF. The genes are TRBV28 and TRBJ1-2; possibly TRBD1 for D (5 bases). With 8 bases removed from V and 3 bases from J, the gap between germline ends came to 13 bases. The CDR3 length is 13 residues. The V gene's germline CDR1 is MDHEN and CDR2 SYDVKM.

This chain uses TRBV7-2 with TRBJ1-3; D is uncertain. The germline V gene encodes CDR1 SGHTA and CDR2 FQGNSA. V was shortened by 2 bases and J by 0 bases, with 14 bases between the two germline ends. The CDR3 runs to 17 residues. CDR3 loop: CASSLLLSEGSGNTIYF. The CDR3, as DNA: TGTGCCAGCAGCTTATTACTATCGGAGGGCTCTGGAAACACCATATATTTT.

This clone was detected once. V is TRBV28 and J is TRBJ1-5, with 7 bases fitting TRBD1. The CDR3 spans 15 residues. V shed 6 bases, J shed 3 bases, and the junction held 8 bases outside the gene matches. Looked up from germline, CDR1 is MDHEN and CDR2 is SYDVKM. CDR3 protein: CASSLRGLYNQPQHF. DNA for the CDR3: TGTGCCAGCAGCCTAAGGGGGCTGTACAATCAGCCCCAGCATTTT.

The V gene is TRBV30, the J gene TRBJ1-1, with 7 bases lining up with TRBD1. The CDR3 has 13 amino acids. Germline values: CDR1 GTSNPN, CDR2 SVGIG (reference sequence). Germline trimming cut 6 bases from V and 4 bases from J; bases unmatched to any gene: 8. Here the CDR3 reads CACLQGSLTEAFF. The CDR3 coding sequence is TGTGCCTGCCTACAGGGGAGCCTCACTGAAGCTTTCTTT.

In its sample, this clone was seen once. The genes are TRBV7-9 and TRBJ2-4; 7 nucleotides agree with TRBD2. From germline, CDR1 is SEHNR and CDR2 FQNEAQ (reference sequence). The CDR3 spans 13 residues. With 5 bases clipped from V and 8 bases from J, the junction kept 6 bases outside the gene matches. CDR3 DNA sequence: TGTGCCAGCAGCGAGACCCGGGGGGACATTCAGTACTTC. Protein sequence: CASSETRGDIQYF. The entire variable domain, with the rest obtained from reference TRBV7-9 and TRBJ2-4, is as follows: DTGVSQNPRHKITKRGQNVTFRCDPISEHNRLYWYRQTLGQGPEFLTYFQNEAQLEKSRLLSDRFSAERPKGSFSTLEIQRTEQGDSAMYLCASSETRGDIQYFGAGTRLSVL.

The chain employs TRBV27 and TRBJ2-7; 13 bases are a match to TRBD2. The CDR3 is 14 amino acids. V dropped 7 bases and J dropped 6; count of bases not matched to a gene: 6. Germline-derived CDR1 and CDR2 are MNHEY and SMNVEV (reference sequence). The CDR3 here is CASIRTSGSGEQYF. As DNA, the CDR3 is TGTGCCAGCATTAGGACTAGCGGGAGCGGCGAGCAGTACTTC.

The V gene is TRBV28, the J gene TRBJ2-7; 15 positions match TRBD2. Trimming at V came to 5 bases and at J to 9 bases, leaving 14 bases not matched to a gene. Germline loops: CDR1 MDHEN, CDR2 SYDVKM. The CDR3 is 17 amino acids. The CDR3 protein is CASSEEAGLAGGSWQYF. CDR3 bases: TGTGCCAGCAGTGAGGAAGCCGGACTAGCGGGAGGGAGTTGGCAGTACTTC.